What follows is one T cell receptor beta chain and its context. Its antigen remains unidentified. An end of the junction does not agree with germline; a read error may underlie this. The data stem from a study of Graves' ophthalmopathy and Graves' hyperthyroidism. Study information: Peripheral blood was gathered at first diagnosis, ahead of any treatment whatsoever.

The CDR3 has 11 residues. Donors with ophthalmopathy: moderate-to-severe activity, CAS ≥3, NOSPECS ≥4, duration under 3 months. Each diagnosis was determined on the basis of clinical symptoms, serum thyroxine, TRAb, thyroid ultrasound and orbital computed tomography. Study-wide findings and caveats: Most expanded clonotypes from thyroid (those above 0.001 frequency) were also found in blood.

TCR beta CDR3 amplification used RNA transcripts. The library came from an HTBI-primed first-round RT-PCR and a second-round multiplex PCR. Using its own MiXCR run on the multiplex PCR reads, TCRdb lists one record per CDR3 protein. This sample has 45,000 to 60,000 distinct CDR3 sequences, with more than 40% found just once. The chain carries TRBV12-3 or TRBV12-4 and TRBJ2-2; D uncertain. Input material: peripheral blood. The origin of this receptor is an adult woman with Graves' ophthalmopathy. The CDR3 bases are TGTGCCGGCAGCTGGGACGGGGAGCTGTTTTTT. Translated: CAGSWDGELFF.